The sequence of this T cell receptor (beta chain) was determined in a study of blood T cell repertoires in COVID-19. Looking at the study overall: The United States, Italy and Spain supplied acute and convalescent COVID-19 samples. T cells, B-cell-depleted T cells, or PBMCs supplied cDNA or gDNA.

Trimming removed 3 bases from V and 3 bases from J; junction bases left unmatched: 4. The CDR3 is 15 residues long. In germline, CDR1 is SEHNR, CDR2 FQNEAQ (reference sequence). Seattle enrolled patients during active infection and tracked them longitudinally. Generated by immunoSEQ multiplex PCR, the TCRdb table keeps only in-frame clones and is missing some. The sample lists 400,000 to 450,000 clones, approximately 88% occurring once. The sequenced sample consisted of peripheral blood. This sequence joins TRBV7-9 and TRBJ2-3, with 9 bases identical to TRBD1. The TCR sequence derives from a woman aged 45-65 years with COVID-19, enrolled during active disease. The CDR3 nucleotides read TGTGCCAGCAGCTTCTACAGGGGGCTAACAGATACGCAGTATTTT. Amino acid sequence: CASSFYRGLTDTQYF. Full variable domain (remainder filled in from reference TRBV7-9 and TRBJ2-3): DTGVSQNPRHKITKRGQNVTFRCDPISEHNRLYWYRQTLGQGPEFLTYFQNEAQLEKSRLLSDRFSAERPKGSFSTLEIQRTEQGDSAMYLCASSFYRGLTDTQYFGPGTRLTVL.